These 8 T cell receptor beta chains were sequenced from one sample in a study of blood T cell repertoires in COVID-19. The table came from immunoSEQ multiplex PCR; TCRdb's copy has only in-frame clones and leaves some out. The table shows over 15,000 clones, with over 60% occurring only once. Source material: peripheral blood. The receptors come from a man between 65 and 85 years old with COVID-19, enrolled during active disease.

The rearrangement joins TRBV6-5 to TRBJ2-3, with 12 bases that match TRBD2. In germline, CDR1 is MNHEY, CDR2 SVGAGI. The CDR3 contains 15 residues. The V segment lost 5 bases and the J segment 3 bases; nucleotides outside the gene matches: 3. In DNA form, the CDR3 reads TGTGCCAGCAGTCTAGCGGGAGGGCCGACAGATACGCAGTATTTT. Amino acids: CASSLAGGPTDTQYF.

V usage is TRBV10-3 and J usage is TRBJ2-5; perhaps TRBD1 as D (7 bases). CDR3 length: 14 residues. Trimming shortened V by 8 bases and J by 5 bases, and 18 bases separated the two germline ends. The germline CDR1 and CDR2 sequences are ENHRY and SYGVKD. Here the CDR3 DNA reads TGTGCCATCGGGCTCAGGGGGGCTGGGGAGACCCAGTACTTC. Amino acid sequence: CAIGLRGAGETQYF.

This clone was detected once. CDR3 amino acids: CASSSYTGQGGTEAFF. DNA for the CDR3: TGTGCCAGCAGTTCTTATACCGGACAGGGGGGCACTGAAGCTTTCTTT. The chain has TRBV6-6 and TRBJ1-1; 10 bases agree with TRBD1. V shed 4 bases and J 4 bases; nucleotides not matched to a gene: 9. Looked up from germline, CDR1 is MNHNY and CDR2 is SVGAGI (reference sequence). The CDR3 has 16 amino acids.

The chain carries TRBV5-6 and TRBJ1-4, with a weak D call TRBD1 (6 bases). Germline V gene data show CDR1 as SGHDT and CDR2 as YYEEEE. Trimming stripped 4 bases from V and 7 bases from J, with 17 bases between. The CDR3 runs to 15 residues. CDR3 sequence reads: CASSRGGGIGEKLFF. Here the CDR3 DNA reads TGTGCCAGCAGCCGTGGCGGGGGCATCGGTGAAAAACTGTTTTTT.

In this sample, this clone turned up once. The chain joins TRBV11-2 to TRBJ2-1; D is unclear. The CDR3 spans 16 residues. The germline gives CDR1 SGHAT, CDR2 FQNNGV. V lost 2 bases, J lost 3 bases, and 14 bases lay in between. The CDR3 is CASSLRADSNYNEQFF. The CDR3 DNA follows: TGTGCCAGCAGCTTACGTGCAGATAGCAACTACAATGAGCAGTTCTTC.

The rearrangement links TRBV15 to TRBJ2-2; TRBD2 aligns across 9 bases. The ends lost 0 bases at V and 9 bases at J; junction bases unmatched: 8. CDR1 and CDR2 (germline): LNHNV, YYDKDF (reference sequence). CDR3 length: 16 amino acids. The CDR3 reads CATSRDFAGGHRELFF. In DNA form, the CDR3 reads TGTGCCACCAGCAGAGATTTCGCGGGAGGGCACCGGGAGCTGTTTTTT.

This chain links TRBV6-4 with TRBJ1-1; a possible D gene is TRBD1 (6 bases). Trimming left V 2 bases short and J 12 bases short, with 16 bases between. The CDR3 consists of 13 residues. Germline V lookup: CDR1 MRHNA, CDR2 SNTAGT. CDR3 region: CASSDAQQGVSFF. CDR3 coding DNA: TGTGCCAGCAGTGACGCCCAACAGGGAGTGTCTTTCTTT.

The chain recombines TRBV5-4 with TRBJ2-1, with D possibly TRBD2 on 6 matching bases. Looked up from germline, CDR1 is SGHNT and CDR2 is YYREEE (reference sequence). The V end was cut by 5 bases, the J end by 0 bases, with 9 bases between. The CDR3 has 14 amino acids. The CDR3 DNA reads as TGTGCCAGCAGGCCGGAGGGCTCCTACAATGAGCAGTTCTTC. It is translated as CASRPEGSYNEQFF.